This TCR beta chain was captured by sequencing in a study of blood T cell repertoires in COVID-19. Study-wide context: Sources were T cells, B-cell-depleted T cells, or PBMCs; the material itself was cDNA or gDNA.

The authors' processing: Amplification with reference gene primers provided the estimates of nucleated cell counts. Profiled with immunoSEQ multiplex PCR; TCRdb holds only in-frame clones, not every one. V, J and clone size are those of that table, while D and trimming were read from the DNA. Of 140,000 or so clones in the sample, about nine tenths were seen once. Cohort 3 donors were reported recovered after two negative PCRs, clearance, or symptom resolution. In this sample, this clone turned up once. Specimen: PBMCs or T cells enriched from blood (not recorded which). The clonotype was recovered from a man between 60 and 70 years old who had recovered from COVID-19.

The CDR3 DNA is TGCGCCACCGGGACTAGCGGGAGGAGGAGCACAGATACGCAGTATTTT. Its translation: CATGTSGRRSTDTQYF. The chain is built from TRBV10-1 and TRBJ2-3, with TRBD2 matching 15 bases. Unmatched junction bases numbered 5, after V lost 10 bases and J lost 0 bases. The germline gives CDR1 WNHNN, CDR2 SYGVQD (reference sequence). This CDR3 has 16 amino acids.